This T cell receptor beta chain derives from a study of T-cell memory formation after mild COVID-19. Across the study: The study found TCR clusters largely donor specific. The study's findings and limits: Pre-infection memory already had some responding clones, implying cross-reactive memory joined.

On this clonotype: Its matching antigen is unknown.

TCRdb independently ran MiXCR on the 5' RACE reads; one entry per CDR3 protein. Counted here are roughly 620,000 distinct CDR3 sequences, about a sixth occurring once; the ten biggest clones make up 9.5% to 15%. The germline V gene has CDR1 SGHTA and CDR2 FQGNSA. V lost 4 bases and J lost 2, with 18 bases in between. The CDR3 extends over 16 amino acids. The origin of this receptor is an adult woman who had mild COVID-19 (a few samples of this study predate the infection). Cell type and time point are not known. The specimen sequenced was PBMCs or a T cell subset sorted from them (not recorded which). The chain combines TRBV7-2 with TRBJ2-7, with no clear D. The CDR3 sequence is CASSYRAEETPYEQYF. CDR3 sequence (DNA): TGTGCCAGCAGCTATCGGGCGGAAGAAACCCCCTACGAGCAGTACTTC.